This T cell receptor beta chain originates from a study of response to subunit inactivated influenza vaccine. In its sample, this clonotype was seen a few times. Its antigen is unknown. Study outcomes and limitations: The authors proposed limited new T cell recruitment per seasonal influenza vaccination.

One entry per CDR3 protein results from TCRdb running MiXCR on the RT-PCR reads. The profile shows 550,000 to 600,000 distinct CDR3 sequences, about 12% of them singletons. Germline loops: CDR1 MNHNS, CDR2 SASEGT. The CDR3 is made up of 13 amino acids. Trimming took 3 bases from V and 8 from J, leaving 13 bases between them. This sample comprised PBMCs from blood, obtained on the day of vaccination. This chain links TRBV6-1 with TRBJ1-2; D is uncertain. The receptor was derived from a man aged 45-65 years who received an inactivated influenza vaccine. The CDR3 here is CASSDPQLWGYTF. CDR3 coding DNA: TGTGCCAGCAGTGACCCCCAGTTATGGGGCTACACCTTC.